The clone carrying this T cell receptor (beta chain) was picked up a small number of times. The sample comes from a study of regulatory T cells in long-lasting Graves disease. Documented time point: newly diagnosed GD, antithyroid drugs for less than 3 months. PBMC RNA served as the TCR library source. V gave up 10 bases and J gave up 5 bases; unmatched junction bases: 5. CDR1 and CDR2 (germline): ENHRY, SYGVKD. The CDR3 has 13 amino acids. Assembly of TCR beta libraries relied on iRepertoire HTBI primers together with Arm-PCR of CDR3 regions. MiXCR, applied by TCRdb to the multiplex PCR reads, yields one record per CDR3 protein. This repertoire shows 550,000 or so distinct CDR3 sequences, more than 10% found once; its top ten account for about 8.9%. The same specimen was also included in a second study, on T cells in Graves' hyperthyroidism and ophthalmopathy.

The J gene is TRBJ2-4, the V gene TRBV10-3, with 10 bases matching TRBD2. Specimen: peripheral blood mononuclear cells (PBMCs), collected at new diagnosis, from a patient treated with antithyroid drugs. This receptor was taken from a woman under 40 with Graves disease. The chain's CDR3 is CATGGTSENIQYF. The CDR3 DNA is TGTGCCACGGGCGGGACTAGCGAAAACATTCAGTACTTC.